The clone carrying this T cell receptor beta chain was picked up a small number of times. Per germline, CDR1 SNHLY and CDR2 FYNNEI. This CDR3 is built from 17 residues. V lost 5 bases to trimming and J lost 4 bases; unmatched junction nucleotides: 13. These data are taken from a study of cytomegalovirus exposure and HLA in healthy donors. 60 Vbeta and 13 Jbeta primers were used in PCR. Sequencing used immunoSEQ multiplex PCR; TCRdb keeps in-frame clones, though not all of them. The profile shows about 190,000 clones, 9.5% to 15% of them singletons. This chain connects TRBV2 to TRBJ2-1, with 8 bases aligning to TRBD1. Sequenced: PBMCs. This TCR was recovered from a man aged 45-65 years in good health and CMV-seropositive. CDR3 residues: CASSLTPGTGKYNEQFF. In nucleotides, the CDR3 is TGTGCCAGCAGTCTTACCCCCGGGACAGGAAAATACAATGAGCAGTTCTTC.